This T cell receptor (beta chain) stems from a study of regulatory T cells in long-lasting Graves disease. Study-level information: Over 5 years of antithyroid drugs plus positive TSH receptor antibodies defined persistent Graves' disease. The study, taken as a whole, reports: There was favoring of TRBV28, TRBJ1-2 and TRBJ2-5 in persistent disease. The study found persistent patients shared more public clonotypes (2,741) than new patients (just over 950).

This clonotype was found many times. Antigen unknown. The sample's time point: persistent/refractory GD, antithyroid drugs over 5 years with positive TRAb. PBMC RNA served as the TCR library source. Per germline, CDR1 SGHTA and CDR2 FQGNSA. CDR3 size: 15 residues. V shed 3 bases and J 3 bases; nucleotides not matched to a gene: 4. For TCR beta, libraries came from iRepertoire HTBI primers and Arm-PCR of CDR3 regions. Authors' processing steps: Gene usage covered 55 to 70 TRBV and more than 13 TRBJ segments. TCRdb called the multiplex PCR reads again in MiXCR, with one record for every CDR3 protein. These V and J calls derive from TCRdb rather than the authors' analysis. The data show approximately 350,000 distinct CDR3 sequences, roughly 24% seen once.

The input for sequencing was peripheral blood mononuclear cells (PBMCs), taken when the disease was refractory, from a patient treated with antithyroid drugs. This TCR was sampled from a woman in her thirties or forties with Graves disease. This chain joins TRBV7-2 and TRBJ1-1, with 10 bases aligning to TRBD1. In nucleotides, the CDR3 is TGTGCCAGCAGCTTCGACAGGGGGCCAGACACTGAAGCTTTCTTT. The encoded protein is CASSFDRGPDTEAFF.